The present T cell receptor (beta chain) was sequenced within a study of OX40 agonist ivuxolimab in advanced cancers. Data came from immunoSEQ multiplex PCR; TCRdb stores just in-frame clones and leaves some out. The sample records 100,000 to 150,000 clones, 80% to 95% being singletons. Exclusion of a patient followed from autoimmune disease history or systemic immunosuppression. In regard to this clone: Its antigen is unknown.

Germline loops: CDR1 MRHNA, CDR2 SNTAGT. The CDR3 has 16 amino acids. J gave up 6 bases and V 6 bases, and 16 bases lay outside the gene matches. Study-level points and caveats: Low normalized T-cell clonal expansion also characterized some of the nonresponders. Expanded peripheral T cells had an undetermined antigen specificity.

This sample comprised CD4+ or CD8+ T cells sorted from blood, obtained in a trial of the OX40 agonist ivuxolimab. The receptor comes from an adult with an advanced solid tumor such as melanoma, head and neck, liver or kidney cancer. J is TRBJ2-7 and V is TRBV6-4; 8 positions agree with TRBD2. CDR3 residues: CASRRPRREAFSEQYF. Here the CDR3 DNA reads TGTGCCAGCAGGCGGCCACGGCGGGAGGCTTTCTCCGAGCAGTACTTC.